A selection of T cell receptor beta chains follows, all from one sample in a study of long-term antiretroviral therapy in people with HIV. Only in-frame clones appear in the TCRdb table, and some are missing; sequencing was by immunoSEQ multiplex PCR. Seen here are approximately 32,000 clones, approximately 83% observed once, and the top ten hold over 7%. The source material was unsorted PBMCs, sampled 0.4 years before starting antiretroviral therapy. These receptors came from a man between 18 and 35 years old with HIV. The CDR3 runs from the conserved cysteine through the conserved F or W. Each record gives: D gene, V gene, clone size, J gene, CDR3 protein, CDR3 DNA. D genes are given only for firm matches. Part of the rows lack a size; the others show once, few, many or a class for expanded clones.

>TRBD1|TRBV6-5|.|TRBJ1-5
CASSPGQGSQPQHF
TGTGCCAGCAGCCCAGGACAGGGCAGTCAGCCCCAGCATTTT
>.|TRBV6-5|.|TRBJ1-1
CASSRRPFPPEAFF
TGTGCCAGCAGTCGGCGACCCTTCCCCCCTGAAGCTTTCTTT
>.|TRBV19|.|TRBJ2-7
CASSMAAGHYEQYF
TGTGCCAGTAGTATGGCTGCAGGCCACTACGAGCAGTACTTC
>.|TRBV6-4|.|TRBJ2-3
CASSDSSFTSDTQYF
TGTGCCAGCAGTGACTCGAGCTTTACCTCAGATACGCAGTATTTT
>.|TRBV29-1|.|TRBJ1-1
CSVDGGAAIAFF
TGCAGCGTTGACGGGGGCGCCGCGATCGCTTTCTTT
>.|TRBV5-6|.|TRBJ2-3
CASRGRLKAENTDTQYF
TGTGCCAGCAGGGGGCGGTTAAAGGCGGAGAACACAGATACGCAGTATTTT
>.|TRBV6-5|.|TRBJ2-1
CASSPGDAHNEQFF
TGTGCCAGCAGTCCAGGGGACGCTCACAATGAGCAGTTCTTC
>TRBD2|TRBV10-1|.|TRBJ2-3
CASSESTSGGPDTQYF
TGCGCCAGCAGTGAGTCCACTAGCGGGGGGCCAGATACGCAGTATTTT
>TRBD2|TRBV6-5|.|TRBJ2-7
CASSYPGGGSEQYF
TGTGCCAGCAGTTATCCCGGGGGAGGGAGCGAGCAGTACTTC
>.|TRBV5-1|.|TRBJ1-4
CASSLGSYSGEKLFF
TGCGCCAGCAGCTTGGGGTCCTACTCGGGTGAAAAACTGTTTTTT
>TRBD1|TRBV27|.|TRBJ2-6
CASSRDSATGANVLTF
TGTGCCAGCAGTCGGGACAGCGCTACTGGGGCCAACGTCCTGACTTTC
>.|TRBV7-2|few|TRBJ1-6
CASSFRGSNSPLHF
TGTGCCAGCAGCTTCCGAGGGAGCAATTCACCCCTCCACTTT
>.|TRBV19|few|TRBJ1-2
CASSMSDLYGYTF
TGTGCCAGTAGTATGTCGGACCTCTATGGCTACACCTTC
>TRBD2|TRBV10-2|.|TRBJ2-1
CASSDPSGSYNEQFF
TGCGCCAGCAGTGATCCCAGCGGGAGCTACAATGAGCAGTTCTTC
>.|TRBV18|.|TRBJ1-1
CASSPPSVWGNTEAFF
TGTGCCAGCTCACCACCTTCGGTCTGGGGGAACACTGAAGCTTTCTTT
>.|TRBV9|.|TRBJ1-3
CASSQTALSSGNTIYF
TGTGCCAGCAGCCAAACCGCACTCAGCTCTGGAAACACCATATATTTT
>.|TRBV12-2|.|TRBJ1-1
CASRFCPRLRMNTEAFF
TGTGCAAGTCGCTTCTGTCCCAGGCTTAGAATGAACACTGAAGCTTTCTTT
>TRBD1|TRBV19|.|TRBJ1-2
CASRREGRGLNNYGYTF
TGTGCCAGTAGAAGGGAGGGCAGGGGGCTCAACAACTATGGCTACACCTTC
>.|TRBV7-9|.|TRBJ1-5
CASSWDGNQPQHF
TGTGCCAGCAGCTGGGACGGCAATCAGCCCCAGCATTTT
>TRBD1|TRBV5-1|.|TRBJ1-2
CASSRGQGENYGYTF
TGCGCCAGCAGCCGTGGACAGGGGGAAAACTATGGCTACACCTTC
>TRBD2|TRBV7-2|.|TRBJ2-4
CASSFVSGPSGRRNIQYF
TGTGCCAGCAGCTTCGTGTCGGGACCTAGCGGGAGAAGGAACATTCAGTACTTC
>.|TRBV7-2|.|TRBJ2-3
CASSLALQDPQYF
TGTGCCAGCAGCTTAGCGCTCCAGGACCCGCAGTATTTT
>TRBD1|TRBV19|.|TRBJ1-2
CASSTGTGPGYGYTF
TGTGCCAGTAGTACCGGGACAGGCCCAGGCTATGGCTACACCTTC
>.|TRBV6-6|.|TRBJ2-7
CASSYRNEQYF
TGTGCCAGCAGTTACCGTAACGAGCAGTACTTC
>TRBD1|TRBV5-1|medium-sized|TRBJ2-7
CASSFGTGDYEQYF
TGCGCCAGCAGCTTCGGGACAGGGGACTACGAGCAGTACTTC
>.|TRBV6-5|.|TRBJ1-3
CASRGYDSGNTIYF
TGTGCCAGCAGGGGCTACGACTCTGGAAACACCATATATTTT
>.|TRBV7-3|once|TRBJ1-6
CASSQGFGNSPLHF
TGTGCCAGCAGCCAGGGTTTTGGTAATTCACCCCTCCACTTT
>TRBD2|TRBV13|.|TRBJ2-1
CASSLELAGGSEQFF
TGTGCCAGCAGCTTAGAACTAGCGGGGGGCTCTGAGCAGTTCTTC
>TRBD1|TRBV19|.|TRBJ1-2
CASSILGTGHGYTF
TGTGCCAGTAGTATCCTAGGGACAGGACACGGCTACACCTTC
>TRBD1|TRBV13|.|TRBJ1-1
CASSMYRDRVDTEAFF
TGTGCCAGCAGTATGTACCGGGACAGGGTGGACACTGAAGCTTTCTTT
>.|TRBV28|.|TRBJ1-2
CASSSPKAGFYGYTF
TGTGCCAGCAGTTCCCCCAAAGCAGGGTTCTATGGCTACACCTTC
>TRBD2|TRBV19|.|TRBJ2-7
CASSRTLAGVYEQYF
TGTGCCAGTAGCCGAACGCTAGCGGGAGTATACGAGCAGTACTTC
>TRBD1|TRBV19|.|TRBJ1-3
CASRDRGTGNTIYF
TGTGCCAGTAGGGACAGGGGGACTGGAAACACCATATATTTT
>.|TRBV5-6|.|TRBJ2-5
CASSLAGARETQYF
TGTGCCAGCAGCTTGGCGGGGGCTCGGGAGACCCAGTACTTC
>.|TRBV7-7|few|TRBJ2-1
CASSLTGASYNEQFF
TGTGCTAGCAGCTTAACGGGGGCTTCCTACAATGAGCAGTTCTTC
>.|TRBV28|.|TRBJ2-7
CASSSNTEQYF
TGTGCCAGCAGCTCGAACACCGAGCAGTACTTC
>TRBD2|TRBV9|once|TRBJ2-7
CASSFSGRGWDEQYF
TGTGCCAGCAGCTTTAGCGGGAGGGGCTGGGACGAGCAGTACTTC
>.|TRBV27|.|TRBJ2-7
CASSLPPGAYEQYF
TGTGCCAGCAGTTTACCGCCGGGAGCTTACGAGCAGTACTTC
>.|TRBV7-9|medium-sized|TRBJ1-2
CVVLKSQGLGYTF
TGTGTCGTATTAAAGAGTCAGGGACTTGGCTACACCTTC
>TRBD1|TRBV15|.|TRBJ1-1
CATSARQGNTEAFF
TGTGCCACCAGCGCAAGACAGGGGAACACTGAAGCTTTCTTT